These 20 T cell receptor beta chains were all obtained from the same sample, sequenced in a study of cytomegalovirus exposure and HLA in healthy donors (dated by TCRdb to between 2016 and 2019). Libraries were constructed by the immunoSEQ multiplex PCR assay. The multiplex PCR relied on a mix of 60 forward primers for TCR Vbeta segments and 13 reverse primers for TCR Jbeta segments. Sourced from immuneACCESS, this table was stored by TCRdb with only in-frame sequences that have V and J called. A share of the clones is absent; for the studies checked, an unresolved V gene accounts for under half, and the remainder has no known explanation. The sample records some 170,000 clones, around 81% of which are singletons. Of the sample, around 4.7% falls within the top ten clones. Sequences were obtained from PBMCs. The receptors stem from a woman younger than 35 in good health and CMV-seropositive.

This chain links TRBV4-1 with TRBJ2-7; the D gene is possibly TRBD2 (5 bases). Germline V lookup: CDR1 MGHRA, CDR2 YSYEKL. V was trimmed by 0 bases and J by 4 bases, leaving 13 bases between them. The CDR3 has 15 residues. For the CDR3, the DNA is TGCGCCAGCAGCCAAGATGCTTCGGGGAGATACGAGCAGTACTTC. It specifies CASSQDASGRYEQYF.

The J gene is TRBJ2-7, the V gene TRBV7-9, with TRBD2 matching over 11 bases. The V and J ends lost 0 bases and 0 bases, in that order; junction bases with no gene match: 7. The CDR3 has 18 residues. From germline, CDR1 is SEHNR and CDR2 FQNEAQ (reference sequence). The DNA for the CDR3 is TGTGCCAGCAGCTTAGCGGGTAGCGGGGGGGCCAGCTCCTACGAGCAGTACTTC. This sequence encodes CASSLAGSGGASSYEQYF. The full variable domain, in which reference TRBV7-9 and TRBJ2-7 provide the parts outside the CDR3, is DTGVSQNPRHKITKRGQNVTFRCDPISEHNRLYWYRQTLGQGPEFLTYFQNEAQLEKSRLLSDRFSAERPKGSFSTLEIQRTEQGDSAMYLCASSLAGSGGASSYEQYFGPGTRLTVT.

The chain joins TRBV10-1 to TRBJ2-4; 7 bases fit TRBD2. Germline CDR1 reads WNHNN; CDR2 reads SYGVQD (reference sequence). Germline trimming cut 6 bases from V and 3 bases from J; bases unmatched to any gene: 5. The CDR3 totals 14 residues. CDR3 amino acids: CASSDLAVKNIQYF. The CDR3 coding sequence is TGCGCCAGCAGCGACCTAGCGGTCAAAAACATTCAGTACTTC.

The chain's CDR3 is CASKSTGTDTQYF. CDR3 in DNA: TGTGCCAGCAAGTCGACAGGGACAGATACGCAGTATTTT. The chain couples TRBV9 to TRBJ2-3; 7 nucleotides match TRBD1. With 6 bases clipped from V and 3 bases from J, the junction kept 4 bases outside the gene matches. This CDR3 spans 13 amino acids. Looked up from germline, CDR1 is SGDLS and CDR2 is YYNGEE.

The rearrangement joins TRBV6-6 to TRBJ1-2; 8 nucleotides match TRBD1. Trimming took 6 bases from V and 4 from J; bases not matched to a gene: 7. The CDR3 is 14 residues long. Germline loops: CDR1 MNHNY, CDR2 SVGAGI (reference sequence). CDR3 amino acids: CASSRDRGLYGYTF. CDR3 coding DNA: TGTGCCAGCAGCCGCGACAGGGGTCTCTATGGCTACACCTTC.

This chain joins TRBV11-2 and TRBJ2-1, with TRBD2 matching 11 bases. The CDR3 totals 16 residues. Germline loops: CDR1 SGHAT, CDR2 FQNNGV. V was clipped by 3 bases and J by 3 bases; unmatched bases: 4. CDR3 protein: CASSLNLAGGYNEQFF. The CDR3 DNA follows: TGTGCCAGCAGCTTGAATCTAGCGGGGGGCTACAATGAGCAGTTCTTC.

In this sample, this clone turned up a few times. The chain uses TRBV6-5 and TRBJ2-7; 7 positions agree with TRBD2. Germline CDR1 and CDR2: MNHEY and SVGAGI. The CDR3 loop spans 15 amino acids. Trimming removed 6 bases from V and 0 bases from J; junction bases left unmatched: 8. The CDR3 coding sequence is TGTGCCAGCAGCCGGGGGGAGGGGAGCTCCTACGAGCAGTACTTC. It yields the protein CASSRGEGSSYEQYF.

This clone was observed a single time. The chain recombines TRBV13 with TRBJ2-7; TRBD1 agrees at 7 bases. Germline trimming cut 1 base from V and 2 bases from J; bases unmatched to any gene: 5. CDR3 length: 15 amino acids. Germline-derived CDR1 and CDR2 are PRHDT and FYEKMQ (reference sequence). The CDR3 coding sequence is TGTGCCAGCAGCTTAGTGCCGGGACAGCCCTACGAGCAGTACTTC. Its protein is CASSLVPGQPYEQYF.

This clone was recorded a few times. The chain carries TRBV5-6 and TRBJ1-1; D not resolved. This CDR3 contains 14 residues. The germline V gene encodes CDR1 SGHDT and CDR2 YYEEEE. V lost 2 bases and J 3 bases, leaving 11 bases between the germline ends. CDR3 sequence: CASSFQQPHTEAFF. The CDR3 DNA sequence: TGTGCCAGCAGCTTCCAACAGCCACACACTGAAGCTTTCTTT.

This clone was found once. The V call is TRBV27, the J call TRBJ2-3, with 15 bases fitting TRBD2. The germline gives CDR1 MNHEY, CDR2 SMNVEV (reference sequence). The trim removed 8 bases at V and 2 bases at J, leaving 2 bases unmatched. The CDR3 loop spans 15 amino acids. The CDR3 here is CASRTSGGATDTQYF. The CDR3 DNA sequence: TGTGCCAGCCGGACTAGCGGGGGGGCCACAGATACGCAGTATTTT.

The gene calls are TRBV9 and TRBJ1-1; maybe TRBD1 (5 bases). Trimming shortened V by 3 bases and J by 5 bases, and 14 bases separated the two germline ends. The CDR3 totals 14 residues. The germline V gene encodes CDR1 SGDLS and CDR2 YYNGEE. The CDR3 loop is CASSDRGVGTEAFF. In nucleotides, the CDR3 is TGTGCCAGCAGCGATCGGGGGGTGGGGACTGAAGCTTTCTTT.

The V and J genes are TRBV5-1 and TRBJ1-3; D may be TRBD1 (5 bases). The CDR3 spans 16 residues. Germline loops: CDR1 SGHRS, CDR2 YFSETQ. The V and J ends lost 0 bases and 0 bases respectively, with 10 bases between them. DNA of the CDR3: TGCGCCAGCAGCTTGGAATCAGGGCTCTCTGGAAACACCATATATTTT. This encodes CASSLESGLSGNTIYF. The complete variable domain, with remaining parts taken from reference TRBV5-1 and TRBJ1-3, reads KAGVTQTPRYLIKTRGQQVTLSCSPISGHRSVSWYQQTPGQGLQFLFEYFSETQRNKGNFPGRFSGRQFSNSRSEMNVSTLELGDSALYLCASSLESGLSGNTIYFGEGSWLTVV.

This chain links TRBV28 with TRBJ2-1; a weak D match, TRBD2 (7 bases). This CDR3 is 15 amino acids long. V shed 7 bases and J shed 5 bases, with 18 bases lying between them. Germline V gene data show CDR1 as MDHEN and CDR2 as SYDVKM. CDR3 sequence (DNA): TGTGCCAGCAAGGGGGGAGCTAGCGGCCACAATGAGCAGTTCTTC. Translating gives CASKGGASGHNEQFF.

This chain links TRBV4-2 with TRBJ2-5; a possible D gene is TRBD2 (6 bases). V was cut by 0 bases and J by 4 bases, with 21 bases left in between. CDR1 and CDR2 from the germline V gene are LGHNA and YNFKEQ. There are 18 residues in the CDR3. The CDR3 sequence: CASSQDSRAGKAGETQYF. CDR3 in DNA: TGTGCCAGCAGCCAAGATAGTCGGGCGGGGAAGGCCGGAGAGACCCAGTACTTC.

This sequence joins TRBV7-2 and TRBJ1-4; TRBD1 matches at 8 bases. CDR1 is SGHTA, CDR2 FQGNSA, per germline. Unmatched junction bases numbered 4, after V lost 4 bases and J lost 3 bases. The CDR3 sequence is 15 residues long. The CDR3 DNA follows: TGTGCCAGCAGCTCGGAGACAGGGGCTAATGAAAAACTGTTTTTT. Protein: CASSSETGANEKLFF.

V is TRBV15 and J is TRBJ2-7, with 9 bases matching TRBD1. CDR1 is LNHNV and CDR2 is YYDKDF in the germline V gene (reference sequence). This CDR3 spans 17 amino acids. The junction had 9 bases not matched to a gene; V was cut back by 0 bases and J by 3 bases. CDR3 protein: CATSRDWGTGMDYEQYF. The CDR3 DNA follows: TGTGCCACCAGCAGAGATTGGGGGACAGGGATGGACTACGAGCAGTACTTC.

The V and J genes are TRBV19 and TRBJ2-6; D remains unclear. CDR1 LNHDA and CDR2 SQIVND come from the germline V gene (reference sequence). The CDR3 covers 15 residues. V was cut by 6 bases and J by 3 bases, with 12 bases left in between. CDR3 in DNA: TGTGCCAGTAGCACGCCCCTGAGTGGGGCCAACGTCCTGACTTTC. Its translation: CASSTPLSGANVLTF.

The chain employs TRBV19 and TRBJ1-4; D is perhaps TRBD1 (6 bases). The germline V and J ends were trimmed by 9 bases and 5 bases, with 22 bases remaining between them. This CDR3 region has 16 residues. CDR1 and CDR2 (germline): LNHDA, SQIVND (reference sequence). The CDR3 sequence: CASRQPSGTLNEKLFF. In DNA, the CDR3 is TGTGCCAGCAGACAGCCAAGCGGGACATTGAATGAAAAACTGTTTTTT. The complete variable domain, with remaining parts taken from reference TRBV19 and TRBJ1-4, reads DGGITQSPKYLFRKEGQNVTLSCEQNLNHDAMYWYRQDPGQGLRLIYYSQIVNDFQKGDIAEGYSVSREKKESFPLTVTSAQKNPTAFYLCASRQPSGTLNEKLFFGSGTQLSVL.

The chain joins TRBV5-1 to TRBJ1-1; no firm D call. Trimming stripped 2 bases from V and 1 base from J, with 12 bases between. Germline CDR1 SGHRS, CDR2 YFSETQ. CDR3 size: 15 residues. CDR3 in DNA: TGCGCCAGCAGCTTAAATCGCGTGCAGAACACTGAAGCTTTCTTT. Amino acids: CASSLNRVQNTEAFF.

V gene TRBV5-6 combines with J gene TRBJ2-3, with 10 bases identical to TRBD2. The CDR3 is made up of 15 amino acids. Germline CDR1 is SGHDT and CDR2 is YYEEEE. The V gene end was trimmed by 4 bases and the J gene end by 6 bases; junction bases not matched to a gene: 8. The CDR3, as DNA: TGTGCCAGCAGCCGTTTAGCGGGGGGAGGGGATACGCAGTATTTT. This gives the protein CASSRLAGGGDTQYF.